This T cell receptor beta chain was sequenced during a study of blood T cell repertoires in COVID-19. Trimming left V 3 bases short and J 15 bases short, with 15 bases between. Germline V lookup: CDR1 LNHDA, CDR2 SQIVND (reference sequence). This CDR3 contains 12 residues. In the original processing: Reference gene primer amplification yielded estimated nucleated cell counts. Using immunoSEQ multiplex PCR, the repertoire was profiled, and TCRdb retains in-frame clones only, with some absent. That table furnishes V, J and clone size, whereas the DNA furnished D and trimming. This table holds approximately 170,000 clones, more than 75% found once.

The sequenced sample consisted of peripheral blood. This TCR was recovered from a man younger than 35 with COVID-19, enrolled during active disease. The chain couples TRBV19 to TRBJ1-5; D remains unclear. The CDR3 sequence is CASSIRGPRPHF. DNA for the CDR3: TGTGCCAGTAGTATTCGTGGGCCCCGTCCGCATTTT. The variable domain in full, completed from reference TRBV19 and TRBJ1-5, reads DGGITQSPKYLFRKEGQNVTLSCEQNLNHDAMYWYRQDPGQGLRLIYYSQIVNDFQKGDIAEGYSVSREKKESFPLTVTSAQKNPTAFYLCASSIRGPRPHFGDGTRLSIL.